This T cell receptor beta chain was identified in a study of cytomegalovirus exposure and HLA in healthy donors. Study-level points and caveats: The authors later found HLA-associated TCR beta chains more clonally expanded than equally common others. A missense variant in DCLRE1C was later tied to TCR beta V- and J-gene trimming. Across donors, sequencing depth was assumed by presence/absence analyses to be roughly uniform.

As regards this clone: Its antigen is currently unknown.

In germline, CDR1 is SGHVS, CDR2 FQNEAQ. The CDR3 runs 17 residues. The PCR employed 60 Vbeta primers together with 13 Jbeta primers. Here immunoSEQ multiplex PCR was the method, and the copy in TCRdb shows in-frame clones only, minus some. The sample includes about 94,000 clones, around 69% of them seen just once. This sequence joins TRBV7-8 and TRBJ2-5; 7 bases are shared with TRBD1. The DNA end favors TRBJ2-7, so the J call may be wrong. Sequenced: PBMCs. This clonotype originated in a man aged 25 to 40 in good health and CMV-seronegative. CDR3 DNA: TGTGCCAGCAGCTCCGGTCGGCCGGGACAGCGAACCTACGAGCAGTACTTC. Its translation is CASSSGRPGQRTYEQYF.